This TCR beta chain appears in the sequencing data of a study of neurological immune-mediated disorders. The CDR3 is made up of 16 amino acids. Germline CDR1 DFQATT, CDR2 SNEGSKA (reference sequence). V was trimmed by 1 base and J by 0 bases, leaving 13 bases between them. Synthesis of cDNA used 5'RACE (with 10-nucleotide random UMIs). TCRdb itself ran the 5' RACE reads through MiXCR, one entry per CDR3 protein. This table has tens of thousands of distinct CDR3 sequences, 9.5% to 12% appearing once. This clonotype was detected many times. The antigen remains undetermined. Overall study findings and caveats: There were no CDR3 amino acid sequences shared by expanded clones across subjects, a result suggesting private repertoires in all groups. Healthy controls had more TCR clonal expansion than multiple sclerosis, which showed the least, whereas HTLV-1-associated myelopathy showed the most.

The chain employs TRBV20-1 and TRBJ2-1; no definite D call. This clonotype originated in a man between 60 and 70 years old in good health. Sequences were obtained from PBMCs. The CDR3 bases are TGCAGTGCTAGAGGCTTTGGGGAAGTCTCCTACAATGAGCAGTTCTTC. It specifies CSARGFGEVSYNEQFF.